Below, one T cell receptor beta chain is given with its context. Its specific antigen is unknown. One base away there is no much larger clone; base qualities are not given. Germline trimming amounts to 2 bases on V and 7 bases on J, with 5 as the count of junction bases outside the gene matches. The CDR3 spans 13 residues, from the cysteine through the phenylalanine. The CDR3 DNA has 39 bases and is translated from base 1. As encoded in the germline V gene, CDR1 is SGHTA while CDR2 is FQGNSA. The data were taken from a study of CD8+ T cells in alopecia areata (dated by TCRdb to 2016 to 2019). Background on the whole study: The treated patients took part in an open-label pilot trial in which moderate-to-severe alopecia areata was treated with oral tofacitinib at 5 to 10 mg twice daily. Tofacitinib was given for 6 to 18 months, followed by 6 months of follow-up off drug to assess delayed response and recurrence. The study used high-throughput TCRbeta sequencing to examine T cell clonal expansion in alopecia areata, in both the C3H/HeJ mouse model and human patients. Human TCRbeta sequencing covered scalp tissue and sorted CD4+ and CD8+ peripheral blood T cells from patchy and totalis/universalis alopecia areata patients and healthy controls. Biopsies were taken from tofacitinib-treated patients at baseline and again at 4 and 24 weeks into treatment, and several of those patients also had a later scalp biopsy. Clonality in the scalp was compared among normal scalp (n=4), patchy alopecia areata scalp (n=8), and alopecia totalis/universalis scalp (n=8). The RNA source kit depended on sample type: the PAXgene miRNA kit for fixed scalp, the miRNeasy kit for PBMCs, and the RNeasy kit for mouse skin. TCRbeta CDR3 regions were amplified by immunoSEQ multiplex PCR using 35 Vbeta forward and 13 Jbeta reverse primers. Beyond this particular receptor, the publication reports: Lesional scalp, especially in alopecia totalis/universalis, showed higher clonality and more expanded CD8+ clones than normal scalp, suggesting antigenic drive. Unlike mouse skin, which is dominated by gammadelta T cells, normal human skin has resident alphabeta T cells that are also sequenced, and this complicates analysis of the scalp TCR repertoire. Shared TCR sequences between patients were less evident than in mice, which may be partly attributable to HLA diversity in the patient population.

The time point label for this specimen denotes: baseline before oral tofacitinib. From alopecia areata patients, peripheral blood was collected along with lesional scalp punch biopsies. PBMCs were separated by density centrifugation and stained for CD3, CD4 and CD8, after which CD4+ and CD8+ T cells were sorted on a FACSAria. Libraries were made using the immunoSEQ multiplex PCR assay. RNA was extracted from all samples and reverse transcribed into cDNA, which served as template for TCR sequencing. First-strand cDNA was synthesized with SuperScript III using a 2:1 mix of oligo-dT and random hexamers. A synthetic immune receptor repertoire was used to gauge amplification bias, and whatever bias remained was removed computationally. The paper's processing steps were these. Raw reads were preprocessed to remove errors, and CDR3 was defined according to IMGT conventions as the region from the conserved cysteine to phenylalanine. Clonality was calculated as 1 minus Shannon entropy normalized by log2 of the number of productive unique TCRs. Whether each scalp clone was CD4 or CD8 was inferred by checking scalp TCRbeta sequences against the CD4 and CD8 repertoires from sorted blood. The immuneACCESS repertoire file appears here via TCRdb, limited to in-frame rearrangements. These files lack a portion of the clones; in checked studies, under half of the deficit traces to unresolved V genes, and the cause of the others is not known. V, J and clone size derive from that table, while D and trimming were established from the DNA sequence. For this sample there are about 250,000 clones; around 67% appear just once. Around 1.2% of the sample is in the top ten clones.

This TCR came from a human donor with alopecia areata. The sequences come from CD4+ T cells sorted from blood, collected at week 0. The chain is assembled from TRBV7-2 and TRBJ2-7, with 7 bases aligning to TRBD1. This receptor carries the CDR3 CASSLNRGGEQYF. The DNA sequence follows: TGTGCCAGCAGCTTAAACAGGGGCGGGGAGCAGTACTTC.